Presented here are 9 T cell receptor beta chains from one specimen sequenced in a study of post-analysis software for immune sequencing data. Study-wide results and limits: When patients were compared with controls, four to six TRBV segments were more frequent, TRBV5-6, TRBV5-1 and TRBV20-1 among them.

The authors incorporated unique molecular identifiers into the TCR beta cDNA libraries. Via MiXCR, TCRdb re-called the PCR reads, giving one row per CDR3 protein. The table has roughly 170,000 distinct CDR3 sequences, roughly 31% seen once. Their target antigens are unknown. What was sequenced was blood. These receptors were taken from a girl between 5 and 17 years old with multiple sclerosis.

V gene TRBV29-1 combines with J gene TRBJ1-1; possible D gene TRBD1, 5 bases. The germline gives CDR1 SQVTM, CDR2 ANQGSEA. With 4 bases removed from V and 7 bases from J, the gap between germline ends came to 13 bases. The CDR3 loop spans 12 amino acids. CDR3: CSVAGQQGEAFF. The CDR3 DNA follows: TGCAGCGTTGCCGGTCAGCAGGGTGAAGCTTTCTTT.

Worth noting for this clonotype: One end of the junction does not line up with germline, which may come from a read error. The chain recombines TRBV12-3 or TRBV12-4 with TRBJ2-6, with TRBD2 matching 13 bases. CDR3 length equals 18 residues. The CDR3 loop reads CASSLTSGRAGGANVRTF. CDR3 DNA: TGTGCCAGCAGTCTTACTAGCGGGAGGGCCGGTGGGGCCAACGTCCGGACTTTC.

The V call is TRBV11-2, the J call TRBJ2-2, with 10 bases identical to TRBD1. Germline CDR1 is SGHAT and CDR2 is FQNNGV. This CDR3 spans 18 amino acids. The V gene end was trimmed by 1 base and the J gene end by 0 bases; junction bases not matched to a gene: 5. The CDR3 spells CASSLGGTGASNTGELFF. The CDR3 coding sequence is TGTGCCAGCAGCTTAGGTGGGACAGGGGCATCGAACACCGGGGAGCTGTTTTTT.

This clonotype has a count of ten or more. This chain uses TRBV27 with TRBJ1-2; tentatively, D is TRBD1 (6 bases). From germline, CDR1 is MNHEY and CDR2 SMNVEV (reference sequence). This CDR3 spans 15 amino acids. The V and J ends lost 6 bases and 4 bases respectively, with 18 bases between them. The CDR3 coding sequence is TGTGCCAGCAGCTCCGACAGGCTGCGATTCTATGGCTACACCTTC. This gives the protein CASSSDRLRFYGYTF.

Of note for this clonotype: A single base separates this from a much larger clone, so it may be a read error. The CDR3 DNA reads as TGTGCCTGGAGTGTACAATCTGAAGCTTTCTTT. It yields the protein CAWSVQSEAFF. The chain has TRBV30 and TRBJ1-1; no reliable D call. The CDR3 totals 11 residues. Trimming removed 0 bases from V and 6 bases from J, with 5 bases in between. Germline CDR1 and CDR2: GTSNPN and SVGIG (reference sequence).

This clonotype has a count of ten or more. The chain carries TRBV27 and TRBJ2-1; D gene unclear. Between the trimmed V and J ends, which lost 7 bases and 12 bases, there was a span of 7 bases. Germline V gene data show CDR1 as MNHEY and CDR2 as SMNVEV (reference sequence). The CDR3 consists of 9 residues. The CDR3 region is CASKKWQFF. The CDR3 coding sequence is TGTGCCAGCAAAAAGTGGCAGTTCTTC.

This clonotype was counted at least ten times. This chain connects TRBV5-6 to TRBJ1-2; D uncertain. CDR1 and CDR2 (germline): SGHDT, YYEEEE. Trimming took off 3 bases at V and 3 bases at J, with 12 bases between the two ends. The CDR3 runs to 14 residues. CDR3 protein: CASSSPDGYYGYTF. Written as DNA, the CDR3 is TGTGCCAGCAGCTCCCCGGACGGGTACTATGGCTACACCTTC.

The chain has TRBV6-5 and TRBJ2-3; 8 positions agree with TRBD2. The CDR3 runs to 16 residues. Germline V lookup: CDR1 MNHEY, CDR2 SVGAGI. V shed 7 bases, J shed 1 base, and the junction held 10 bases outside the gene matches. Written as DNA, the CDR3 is TGTGCCAGCAAGATGACGGCGGGAGGCCGCACAGATACGCAGTATTTT. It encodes CASKMTAGGRTDTQYF.

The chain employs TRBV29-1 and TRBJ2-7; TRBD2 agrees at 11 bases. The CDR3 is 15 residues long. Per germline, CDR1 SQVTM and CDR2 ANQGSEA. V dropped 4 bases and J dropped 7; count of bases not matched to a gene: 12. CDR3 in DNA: TGCAGCGTTGCCGGAGGTGGGACTAGCGGTGTGGAGCAGTACTTC. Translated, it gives CSVAGGGTSGVEQYF.